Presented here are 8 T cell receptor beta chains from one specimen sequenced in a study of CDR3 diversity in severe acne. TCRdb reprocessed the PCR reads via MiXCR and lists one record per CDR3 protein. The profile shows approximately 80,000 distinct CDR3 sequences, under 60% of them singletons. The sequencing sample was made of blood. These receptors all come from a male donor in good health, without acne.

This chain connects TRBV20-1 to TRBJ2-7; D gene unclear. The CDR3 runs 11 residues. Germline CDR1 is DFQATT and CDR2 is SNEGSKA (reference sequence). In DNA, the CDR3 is TGCGGTGGTCAGAGCTCCTACGAGCAGTACTTC. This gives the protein CGGQSSYEQYF.

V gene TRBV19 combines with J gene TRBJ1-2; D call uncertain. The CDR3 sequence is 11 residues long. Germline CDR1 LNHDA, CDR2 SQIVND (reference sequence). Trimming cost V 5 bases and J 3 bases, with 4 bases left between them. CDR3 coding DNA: TGTGCCAGTAGTTTGCACTATGGCTACACCTTC. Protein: CASSLHYGYTF.

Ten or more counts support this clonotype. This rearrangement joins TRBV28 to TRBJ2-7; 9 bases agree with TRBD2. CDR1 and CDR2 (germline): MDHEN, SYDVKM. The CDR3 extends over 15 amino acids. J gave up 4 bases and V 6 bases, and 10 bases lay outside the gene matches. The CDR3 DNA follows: TGTGCCAGCAGCGTTGCTAGCGGGACCTTATACGAGCAGTACTTC. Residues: CASSVASGTLYEQYF. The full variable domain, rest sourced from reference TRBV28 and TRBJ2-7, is DVKVTQSSRYLVKRTGEKVFLECVQDMDHENMFWYRQDPGLGLRLIYFSYDVKMKEKGDIPEGYSVSREKKERFSLILESASTNQTSMYLCASSVASGTLYEQYFGPGTRLTVT.

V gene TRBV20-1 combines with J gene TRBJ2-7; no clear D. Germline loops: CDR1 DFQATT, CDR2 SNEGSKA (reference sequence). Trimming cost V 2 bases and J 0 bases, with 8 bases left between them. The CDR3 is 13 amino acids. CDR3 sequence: CSARSTGSYEQYF. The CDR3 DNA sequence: TGCAGTGCTAGATCGACTGGCTCCTACGAGCAGTACTTC.

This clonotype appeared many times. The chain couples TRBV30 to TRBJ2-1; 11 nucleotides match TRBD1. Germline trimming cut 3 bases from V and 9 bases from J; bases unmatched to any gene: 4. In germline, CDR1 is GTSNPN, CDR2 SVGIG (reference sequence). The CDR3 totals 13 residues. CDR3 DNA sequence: TGTGCCTGGAGCGGACAGGGGGCTGGTGAGCAGTTCTTC. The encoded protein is CAWSGQGAGEQFF.

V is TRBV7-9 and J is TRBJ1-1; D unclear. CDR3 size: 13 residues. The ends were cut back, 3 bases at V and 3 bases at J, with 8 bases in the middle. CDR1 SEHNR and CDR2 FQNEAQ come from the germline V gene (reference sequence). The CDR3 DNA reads TGTGCCAGCAGCTTCAATACCGACACTGAAGCTTTCTTT. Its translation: CASSFNTDTEAFF.

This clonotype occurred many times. Here the CDR3 DNA reads TGTGCCAGCAGTTACTCGATCCGCTGGGATACGCAGTATTTT. Amino acid sequence: CASSYSIRWDTQYF. The gene calls are TRBV6-5 and TRBJ2-3, with D unresolved. CDR1 is MNHEY, CDR2 SVGAGI, per germline. The V end was cut by 0 bases, the J end by 6 bases, with 10 bases between. The CDR3 contains 14 residues.

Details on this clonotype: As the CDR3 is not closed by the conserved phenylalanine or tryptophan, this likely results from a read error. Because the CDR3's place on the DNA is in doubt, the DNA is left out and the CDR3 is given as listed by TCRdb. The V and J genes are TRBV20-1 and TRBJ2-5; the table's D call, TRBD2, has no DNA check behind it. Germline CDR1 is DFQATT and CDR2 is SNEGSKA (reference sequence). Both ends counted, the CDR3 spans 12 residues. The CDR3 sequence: CSAVRGLAGHSY.